The rows below give T cell receptor beta chains drawn from one sample of a study of graft-versus-host responses after intestinal transplantation. Generated by immunoSEQ multiplex PCR, the TCRdb table keeps only in-frame clones and is missing some. The table includes approximately 130,000 clones, around nine tenths detected once. Their antigens remain unidentified. The specimen was unstimulated CD4+ T cells sorted from spleen or lymph node cells, collected before intestinal transplant. The origin of the receptors is a human donor who received an intestinal transplant. Both conserved end residues are part of each CDR3. The D gene is left open where the match is weak. Part of the rows lack a size; the others show once, few, many or a class for expanded clones.

cdr3_nt cdr3_aa d_call j_call v_call clone_size
TGTGCCAGCTCACCATATGTGACAGGAGAGGCTGAAGCTTTCTTT CASSPYVTGEAEAFF - TRBJ1-1 TRBV18 once
TGTGCTAGTGGTTTGGTACTCGGGCCCGAAAGCCTTCGCACAGATACGCAGTATTTT CASGLVLGPESLRTDTQYF - TRBJ2-3 TRBV12-5 -
TGCGCCAGCAGCTTGGCACAGGGTCGAGCCGGGGAGCTGTTTTTT CASSLAQGRAGELFF - TRBJ2-2 TRBV5-1 -
TGCGCCAGCAGCCCGGGACACATAATAACCTACGAGCAGTACTTC CASSPGHIITYEQYF - TRBJ2-7 TRBV5-1 once
TGCGCCAGCAGCTTGCAAGGGGGGGTAAATGAGCAGTTCTTC CASSLQGGVNEQFF - TRBJ2-1 TRBV5-1 -
TGCGCCAGCAGCTGGAGGCGCGGGGGGGTGTTCTACGAGCAGTACTTC CASSWRRGGVFYEQYF TRBD2 TRBJ2-7 TRBV5-1 -
TGCAGCGTGGGGACAGGGGGCACAGATACGCAGTATTTT CSVGTGGTDTQYF TRBD1 TRBJ2-3 TRBV29-1 -
TGTGCCAGCTCACGTGGGACAGGGGGACGAGAGACCCAGTACTTC CASSRGTGGRETQYF TRBD1 TRBJ2-5 TRBV18 -
TGTGCCAGCAGTGCACAGGGAGTTGGGAACACTGAAGCTTTCTTT CASSAQGVGNTEAFF - TRBJ1-1 TRBV2 once
TGTGCCAGCAGCTTATACCCGGGGGGCAAAGAGACCCAGTACTTC CASSLYPGGKETQYF - TRBJ2-5 TRBV7-8 -
TGTGCCAGCAGCCAAGATGGAATCTACGAGCAGTACTTC CASSQDGIYEQYF - TRBJ2-7 TRBV4-2 once
TGCGCCAGCAGATTCGACCCGGGACAGGGGCAAGAGACCCAGTACTTC CASRFDPGQGQETQYF TRBD1 TRBJ2-5 TRBV5-1 -
TGTGCCAGCAGTTCGGGGCCCTCCGCCTGGGGCTACACCTTC CASSSGPSAWGYTF - TRBJ1-2 TRBV27 -
TGTGCCAGCAGCCAAGAATACGAGCAGTACTTC CASSQEYEQYF - TRBJ2-7 TRBV7-9 -
TGCGCCAGCCGGAGCGGGGTCAATGAGCAGTTCTTC CASRSGVNEQFF TRBD2 TRBJ2-1 TRBV5-1 -
TGTGCCAGCAGCCTAGGTCAGAAAAACTATGGCTACACCTTC CASSLGQKNYGYTF - TRBJ1-2 TRBV5-6 -
TGTGCCAGTAGCGGGGGGGCCGTCTACGAGCAGTACTTC CASSGGAVYEQYF TRBD2 TRBJ2-7 TRBV13 once
TGTGCCAGCAGCCATCAACCGAACACTGAAGCTTTCTTT CASSHQPNTEAFF - TRBJ1-1 TRBV7-8 -
TGTGCCAGCTCAGTGGGACCAGCCCAAGAGACCCAGTACTTC CASSVGPAQETQYF - TRBJ2-5 TRBV18 -
TGTGCCAGTAGTAGTCCGGGGGGGTCCATCTCCTACAATGAGCAGTTCTTC CASSSPGGSISYNEQFF TRBD2 TRBJ2-1 TRBV19 -
TGTGCCACCAGCAGAGCGCGTGGGGTGGGAGTAGACATTCAGTACTTC CATSRARGVGVDIQYF - TRBJ2-4 TRBV15 -
TGTGCCAGCAGCCCCGCAGGGGTAAGGCCTGGAAACACCATATATTTT CASSPAGVRPGNTIYF - TRBJ1-3 TRBV2 -
TGTGCCAGCAGTTACTCAGCGGCGAGCTCCTACGAGCAGTACTTC CASSYSAASSYEQYF - TRBJ2-7 TRBV6-5 -
TGTGCCAGCAGTGAACCGGGATCTGGGGCCAACGTCCTGACTTTC CASSEPGSGANVLTF - TRBJ2-6 TRBV2 -
TGTGCCAGCAGCTTAGATCGGACTAGCGGGGGTCCGGAGACCCAGTACTTC CASSLDRTSGGPETQYF TRBD2 TRBJ2-5 TRBV11-3 -
TGCGCCAGCAGCTTGGGACCAGGGTGGACGGCTGAAGCTTTCTTT CASSLGPGWTAEAFF - TRBJ1-1 TRBV5-1 -
TGTGCCAGCTCACCACCGGGAACAGCCGAAGCTTTCTTT CASSPPGTAEAFF - TRBJ1-1 TRBV18 -
TGCGCCAGCAGCCCGGGACTGCCGGAGACTGAAGCTTTCTTT CASSPGLPETEAFF - TRBJ1-1 TRBV5-1 -
TGTGCCAGCCGGTACCCCAAGGACAGTTACACAGATACGCAGTATTTT CASRYPKDSYTDTQYF - TRBJ2-3 TRBV2 -
TGCGCCAGCAGCAGCGTCGACAATTCACCCCTCCACTTT CASSSVDNSPLHF - TRBJ1-6 TRBV5-1 -
TGTGCCAGCAGCCTAGGGACTAGACTCACAGATACGCAGTATTTT CASSLGTRLTDTQYF TRBD2 TRBJ2-3 TRBV11-2 -
TGTGCCAGTAGTTTCGTGTGGGGAGGGGTCAATCAGCCCCAGCATTTT CASSFVWGGVNQPQHF - TRBJ1-5 TRBV19 -
TGTGCCAGCAGCTTGGGGCTAGCGGGGGATGAGCAGTACTTC CASSLGLAGDEQYF TRBD2 TRBJ2-7 TRBV5-6 -
TGTGCCAGCAGTTTATCCCGGACGGTGAACACTGAAGCTTTCTTT CASSLSRTVNTEAFF - TRBJ1-1 TRBV27 -
TGTGCCAGCAGCCCAAGAAGGGAATGGACAGGGGTGACCTACGAGCAGTACTTC CASSPRREWTGVTYEQYF TRBD1 TRBJ2-7 TRBV11-2 -
TGTGCCAGCAGTTTGGGAGTTAGGGGGGGCCGGGAGACCCAGTACTTC CASSLGVRGGRETQYF - TRBJ2-5 TRBV27 -
TGTGCCAGCGTGGCCGGACGAGAGACCCAGTACTTC CASVAGRETQYF - TRBJ2-5 TRBV2 -
TGTGCCAGCCAGACTAGCGGCACAGATACGCAGTATTTT CASQTSGTDTQYF TRBD2 TRBJ2-3 TRBV28 -
TGCAGTGCTAGAGCAAGAGAGACCCAGTACTTC CSARARETQYF - TRBJ2-5 TRBV20-1 -
TGTGCCAGCAGGGCATACGGTCAGGGGTCGGGTCCGTACACCGGGGAGCTGTTTTTT CASRAYGQGSGPYTGELFF - TRBJ2-2 TRBV28 -
TGTGCCAGCAGTGTTGAGGGGGCTTTAGGCAATCAGCCCCAGCATTTT CASSVEGALGNQPQHF TRBD1 TRBJ1-5 TRBV2 -
TGTGCCAGCTCACAGGGGGTGGTGGGCCTGATGGACGAGCAGTACTTC CASSQGVVGLMDEQYF - TRBJ2-7 TRBV18 -
TGTGCCAGCTCACCAACAGGGGACGAGCAGTACTTC CASSPTGDEQYF TRBD1 TRBJ2-7 TRBV18 -
TGCAGTGCTAATGGCTACACCTTC CSANGYTF - TRBJ1-2 TRBV20-1 -
TGTGCCAGCAGCTCCCGCCTATTGCAACTGTTTTTT CASSSRLLQLFF - TRBJ1-4 TRBV7-2 once
TGTGCCAGCAGTGAATGGGCAGATACGCAGTATTTT CASSEWADTQYF - TRBJ2-3 TRBV2 few
TGTGCCAGCTCACCATCAGGGGGTAGCAATCAGCCCCAGCATTTT CASSPSGGSNQPQHF TRBD1 TRBJ1-5 TRBV18 -
TGTGCCAGCAGCTCGCAGGGTGGAGGTGAGCAGTTCTTC CASSSQGGGEQFF - TRBJ2-1 TRBV7-6 -
TGTGCCAGCAGCTTAGTAGAGAACACTGAAGCTTTCTTT CASSLVENTEAFF - TRBJ1-1 TRBV7-9 -
TGTGCCAGCAGCTTGGGGCAGGTCTCTGGAAACACCATATATTTT CASSLGQVSGNTIYF - TRBJ1-3 TRBV2 -
TGTGCCAGCAGTTACTCGAGAGGCAATCAGCCCCAGCATTTT CASSYSRGNQPQHF - TRBJ1-5 TRBV6-5 -